The present TCR beta chain was sequenced within a study of CXCR3-negative and CXCR3-positive naive CD8 T cells. General observations from the study: TRB CDR3s of CXCR3-positive naive cells were more hydrophobic than those of CXCR3-negative naive cells. Both naive subsets had comparably high diversity; memory CD8+ cells much lower. Both naive subsets, CXCR3-negative and CXCR3-positive, displayed similar TRBV-TRBJ usage, unlike memory cells.

CDR1 is SGHTA, CDR2 FQGTGA, per germline. This CDR3 region has 14 residues. Via 5' RACE with UMI labels, TRB cDNA libraries were prepared. With the 5' RACE reads reprocessed, TCRdb shows one record per CDR3 protein and no DNA. This sample's clone table lists 55,000 to 70,000 distinct CDR3 sequences. Subsets of CD8+ T cells were each sorted in triplicate at roughly 300,000 cells apiece. With respect to this clonotype: Its antigen remains unidentified.

This TCR was recovered from a human donor in good health. Some clones in this sample may be carry-over from other donors' samples. The chain joins TRBV7-3 to TRBJ2-2; TCRdb outputs TRBD1, but without DNA this stays unchecked. The sample consisted of naive CXCR3+ CD8+ T cells from blood. Described subset: CD45RO-CCR7+CD27+CD95- naive CD8+ T cells expressing CXCR3 (TNR3+). CDR3 protein: CASSLTGGYRELFF.